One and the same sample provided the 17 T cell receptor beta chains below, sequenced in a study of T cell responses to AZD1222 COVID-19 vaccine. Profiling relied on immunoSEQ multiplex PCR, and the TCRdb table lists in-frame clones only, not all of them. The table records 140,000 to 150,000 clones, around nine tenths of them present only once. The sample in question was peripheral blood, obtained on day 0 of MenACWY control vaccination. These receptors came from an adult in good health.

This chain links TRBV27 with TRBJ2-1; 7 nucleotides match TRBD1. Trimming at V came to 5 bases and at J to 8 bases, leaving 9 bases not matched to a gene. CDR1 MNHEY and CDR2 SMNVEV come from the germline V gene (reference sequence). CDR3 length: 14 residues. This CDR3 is CASSARQGWDEQFF. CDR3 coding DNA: TGTGCCAGCAGTGCCCGACAGGGTTGGGATGAGCAGTTCTTC.

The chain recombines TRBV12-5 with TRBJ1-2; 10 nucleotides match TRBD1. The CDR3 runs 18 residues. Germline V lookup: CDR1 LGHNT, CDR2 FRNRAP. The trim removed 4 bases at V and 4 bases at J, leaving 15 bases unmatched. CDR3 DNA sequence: TGTGCTAGTGGTTCTACACACCCCGGGACAGGGGACGCCTATGGCTACACCTTC. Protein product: CASGSTHPGTGDAYGYTF.

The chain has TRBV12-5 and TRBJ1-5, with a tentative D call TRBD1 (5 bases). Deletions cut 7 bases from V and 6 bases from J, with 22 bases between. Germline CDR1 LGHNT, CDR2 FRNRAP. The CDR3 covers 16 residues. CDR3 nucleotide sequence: TGTGCTAGTGACGTCGAGGGGCTGGGGTCAGGTCAGCCCCAGCATTTT. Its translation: CASDVEGLGSGQPQHF.

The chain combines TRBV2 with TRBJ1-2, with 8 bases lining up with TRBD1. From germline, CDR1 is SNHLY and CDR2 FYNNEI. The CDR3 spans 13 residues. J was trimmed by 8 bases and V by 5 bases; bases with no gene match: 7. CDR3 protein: CASSIGQGGGYTF. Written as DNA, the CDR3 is TGTGCCAGCAGTATTGGACAGGGCGGCGGCTACACCTTC.

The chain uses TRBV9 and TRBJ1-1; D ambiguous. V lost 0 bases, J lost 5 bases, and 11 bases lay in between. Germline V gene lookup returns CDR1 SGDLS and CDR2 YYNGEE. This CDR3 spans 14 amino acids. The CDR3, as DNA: TGTGCCAGCAGCGTAGACTTGCTAGGTACTGAAGCTTTCTTT. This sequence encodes CASSVDLLGTEAFF.

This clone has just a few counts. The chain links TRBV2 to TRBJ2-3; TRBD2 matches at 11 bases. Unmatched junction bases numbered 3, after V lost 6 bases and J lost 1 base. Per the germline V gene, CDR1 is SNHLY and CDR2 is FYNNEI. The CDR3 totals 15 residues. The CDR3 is CASRELAGGTDTQYF. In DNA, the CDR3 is TGTGCCAGCAGGGAACTAGCGGGGGGCACAGATACGCAGTATTTT.

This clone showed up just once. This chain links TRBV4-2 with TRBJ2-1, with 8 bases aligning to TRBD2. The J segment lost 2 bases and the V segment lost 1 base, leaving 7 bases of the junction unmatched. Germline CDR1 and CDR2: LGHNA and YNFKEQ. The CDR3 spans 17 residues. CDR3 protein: CASSQVGSGRTYNEQFF. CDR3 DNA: TGTGCCAGCAGCCAAGTAGGGAGCGGGAGAACCTACAATGAGCAGTTCTTC.

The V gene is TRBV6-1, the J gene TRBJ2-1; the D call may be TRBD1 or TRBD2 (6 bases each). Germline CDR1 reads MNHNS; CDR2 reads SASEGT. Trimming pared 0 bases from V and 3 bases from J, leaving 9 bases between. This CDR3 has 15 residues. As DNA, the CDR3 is TGTGCCAGCAGTGAAGCACAGGGAGGCTACAATGAGCAGTTCTTC. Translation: CASSEAQGGYNEQFF.

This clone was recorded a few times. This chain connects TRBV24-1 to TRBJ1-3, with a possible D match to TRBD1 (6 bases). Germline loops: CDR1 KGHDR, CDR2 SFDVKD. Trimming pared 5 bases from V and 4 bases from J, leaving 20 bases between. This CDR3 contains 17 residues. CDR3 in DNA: TGTGCCACCAGTGTCTTTCAGGGGATGAATGCGGGAAACACCATATATTTT. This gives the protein CATSVFQGMNAGNTIYF.

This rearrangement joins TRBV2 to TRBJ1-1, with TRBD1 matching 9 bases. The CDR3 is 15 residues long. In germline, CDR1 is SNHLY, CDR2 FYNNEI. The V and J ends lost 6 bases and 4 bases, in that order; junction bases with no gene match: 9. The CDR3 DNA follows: TGTGCCAGCAGCTTAGGGGGGACAGGGCGCACTGAAGCTTTCTTT. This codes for CASSLGGTGRTEAFF.

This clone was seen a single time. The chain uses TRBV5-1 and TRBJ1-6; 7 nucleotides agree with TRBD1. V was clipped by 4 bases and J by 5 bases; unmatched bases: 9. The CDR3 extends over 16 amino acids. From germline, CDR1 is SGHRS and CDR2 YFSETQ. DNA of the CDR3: TGCGCCAGCAGCCCCGAGGGGGCCGTCCATAATTCACCCCTCCACTTT. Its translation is CASSPEGAVHNSPLHF.

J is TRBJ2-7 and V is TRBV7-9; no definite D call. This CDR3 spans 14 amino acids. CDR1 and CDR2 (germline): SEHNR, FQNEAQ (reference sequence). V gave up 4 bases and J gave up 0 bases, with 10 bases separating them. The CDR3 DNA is TGTGCCAGCAGCTCACCGGTGATCTCCTACGAGCAGTACTTC. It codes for CASSSPVISYEQYF.

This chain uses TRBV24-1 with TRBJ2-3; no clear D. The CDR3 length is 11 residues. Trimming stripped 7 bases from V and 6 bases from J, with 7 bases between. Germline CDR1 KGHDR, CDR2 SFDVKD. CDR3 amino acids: CATSQSDTQYF. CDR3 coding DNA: TGTGCCACCAGCCAGTCGGATACGCAGTATTTT.

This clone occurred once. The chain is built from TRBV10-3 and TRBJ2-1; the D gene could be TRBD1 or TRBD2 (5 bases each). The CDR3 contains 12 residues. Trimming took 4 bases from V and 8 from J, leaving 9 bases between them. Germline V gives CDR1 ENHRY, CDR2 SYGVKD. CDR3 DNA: TGTGCCATCAGTGTTCGAGGGGATGAGCAGTTCTTC. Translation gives CAISVRGDEQFF.

This chain's CDR3 is CASSPLGSGTELFF. CDR3 bases: TGTGCCAGCTCACCACTAGGTTCGGGGACAGAGCTGTTTTTT. V gene TRBV18 combines with J gene TRBJ1-4, with 7 nucleotides matching TRBD1. The junction had 10 bases not matched to a gene; V was cut back by 1 base and J by 14 bases. The germline V gene has CDR1 KGHSH and CDR2 LQKENI. CDR3 length: 14 residues.

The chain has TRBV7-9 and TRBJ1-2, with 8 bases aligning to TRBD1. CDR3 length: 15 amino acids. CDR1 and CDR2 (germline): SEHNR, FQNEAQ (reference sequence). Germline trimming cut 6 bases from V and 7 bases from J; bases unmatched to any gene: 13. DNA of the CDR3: TGTGCCAGCAGAGGGTTTGGACAGGGAATCGGTGGCTACACCTTC. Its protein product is CASRGFGQGIGGYTF.

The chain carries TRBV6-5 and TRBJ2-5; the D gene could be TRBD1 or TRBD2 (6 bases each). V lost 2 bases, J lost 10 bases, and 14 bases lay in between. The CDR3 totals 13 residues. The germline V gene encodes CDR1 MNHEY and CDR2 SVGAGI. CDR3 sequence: CASSYEGEVNQYF. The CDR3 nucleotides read TGTGCCAGCAGTTACGAGGGGGAGGTGAACCAGTACTTC.